This T cell receptor (beta chain) was sequenced in a study of blood T cell repertoires in COVID-19 (dated by TCRdb to about 2020). About the full investigation: Collaborator samples came from the United States, Italy and Spain and covered acute and convalescent phases of COVID-19. The material from the prospective study consisted of cDNA or gDNA derived from T cells, B-cell-depleted T cells, or PBMCs. The dataset comprised deeply sampled blood TCRbeta repertoires from subjects exposed to, actively infected with, or recovered from COVID-19. The repertoires were released in a freely available public database meant as a resource for research on the immune response to SARS-CoV-2. The samples were drawn from two sources: the first 160 participants of the ongoing ImmuneRACE study, and over 950 subjects contributed by 6 global collaborators. The sample metadata nearly always contained a de-identified subject ID, COVID-19 status, age in years and sex. HLA class I and class II types, where available, came from metadata supplied by the sample provider rather than from assay-based typing. Study-wide findings and limitations: Clinical and demographic metadata were provided uncurated, with the amount varying by source and participant.

TCRbeta CDR3 regions were amplified from genomic DNA using the immunoSEQ Assay, a bias-controlled multiplex PCR. Processing in the source paper ran as follows. Within the assay, amplification of reference gene primers was used to estimate how many nucleated cells each sample contained. To quantify the absolute abundance of each unique TCRbeta CDR3 rearrangement, sequence reads were collapsed and filtered. For each sample, productive Simpson clonality was calculated as the square root of Simpson's diversity index over productive rearrangements. TCRdb retrieved this table from immuneACCESS and kept in-frame rearrangements only. Not all clones are present; in checked studies, unresolved V genes account for under half, and no reason is known for the remainder. V and J calls and clone size are those listed in that table; D and trimming were worked out from the DNA. The sample table records some 110,000 clones; about 76% of these occur just once. The ten most abundant clones make up 30% to 45% of the sample.

Collaborating institutions collected whole blood in K2EDTA tubes following their own protocols. For TCRbeta analysis, collaborators shipped samples in one of three forms: frozen whole blood, isolated PBMCs, or DNA extracted from either of those sample types. From its cysteine to its phenylalanine, the CDR3 spans 20 amino acids. Only the CDR3 DNA stays, 60 bases, in frame from base 1. From a lookup of the germline V gene (reference sequence), CDR1 and CDR2 are LGHDT and YNNKEL. From V the trimming removes 2 bases and from J it removes 0 bases, while the gene matches leave 16 bases of the junction unaccounted for. Notes on this clone: This receptor's antigen is unknown. No base quality information exists; no much larger clone differs at one position.

The rearranged segments are TRBV3-1 (or the pseudogene TRBV3-2) and TRBJ1-2; 9 of the junction bases match TRBD1. Sequencing was carried out using peripheral blood. The TCR was taken from an elderly man with acute or convalescent COVID-19. The CDR3 region reads CASSQYGTGTRGRANYGYTF. The nucleotides read TGTGCCAGCAGCCAATATGGGACAGGGACTCGGGGTAGAGCTAACTATGGCTACACCTTC.